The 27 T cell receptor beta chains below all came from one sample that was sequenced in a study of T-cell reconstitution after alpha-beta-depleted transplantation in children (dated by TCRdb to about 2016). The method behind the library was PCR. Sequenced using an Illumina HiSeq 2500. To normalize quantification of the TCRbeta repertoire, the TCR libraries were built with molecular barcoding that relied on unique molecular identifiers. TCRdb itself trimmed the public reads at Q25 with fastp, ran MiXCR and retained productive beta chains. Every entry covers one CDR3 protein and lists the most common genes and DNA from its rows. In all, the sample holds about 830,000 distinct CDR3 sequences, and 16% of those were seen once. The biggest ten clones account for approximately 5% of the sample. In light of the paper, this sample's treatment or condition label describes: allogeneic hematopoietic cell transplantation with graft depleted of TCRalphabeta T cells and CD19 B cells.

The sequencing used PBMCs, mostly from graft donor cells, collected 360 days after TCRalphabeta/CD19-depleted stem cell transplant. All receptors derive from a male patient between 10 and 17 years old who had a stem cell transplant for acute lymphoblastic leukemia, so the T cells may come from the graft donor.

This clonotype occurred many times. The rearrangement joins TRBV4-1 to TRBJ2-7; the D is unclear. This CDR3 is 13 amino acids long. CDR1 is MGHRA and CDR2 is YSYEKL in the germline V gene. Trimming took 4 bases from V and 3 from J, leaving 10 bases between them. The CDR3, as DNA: TGCGCCAGCAGCCCCCAACAAGACTACGAGCAGTACTTC. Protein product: CASSPQQDYEQYF.

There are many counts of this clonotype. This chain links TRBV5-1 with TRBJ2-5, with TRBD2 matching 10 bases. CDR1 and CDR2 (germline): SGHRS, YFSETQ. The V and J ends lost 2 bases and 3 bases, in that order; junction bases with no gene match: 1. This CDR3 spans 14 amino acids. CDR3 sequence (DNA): TGCGCCAGCAGCTTTGGACTAGCGGAAGAGACCCAGTACTTC. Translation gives CASSFGLAEETQYF.

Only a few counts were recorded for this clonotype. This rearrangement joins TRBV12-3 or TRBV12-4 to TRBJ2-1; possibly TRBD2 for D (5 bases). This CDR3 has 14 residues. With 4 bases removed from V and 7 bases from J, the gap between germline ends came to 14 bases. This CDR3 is CASSSWVGGNEQFF. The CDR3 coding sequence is TGTGCCAGCAGTTCTTGGGTTGGCGGGAATGAGCAGTTCTTC.

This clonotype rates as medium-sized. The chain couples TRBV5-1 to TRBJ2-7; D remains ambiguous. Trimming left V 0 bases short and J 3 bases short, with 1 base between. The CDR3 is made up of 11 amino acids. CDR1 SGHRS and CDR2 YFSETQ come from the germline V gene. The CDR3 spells CASSLGYEQYF. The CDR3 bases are TGCGCCAGCAGCTTGGGCTACGAGCAGTACTTC.

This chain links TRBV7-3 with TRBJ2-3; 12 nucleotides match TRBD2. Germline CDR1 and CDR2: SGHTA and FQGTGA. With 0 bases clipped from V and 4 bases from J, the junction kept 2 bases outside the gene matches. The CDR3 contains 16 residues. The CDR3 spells CASSLTRLAGADTQYF. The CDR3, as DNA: TGTGCCAGCAGCTTAACAAGACTAGCGGGAGCAGATACGCAGTATTTT.

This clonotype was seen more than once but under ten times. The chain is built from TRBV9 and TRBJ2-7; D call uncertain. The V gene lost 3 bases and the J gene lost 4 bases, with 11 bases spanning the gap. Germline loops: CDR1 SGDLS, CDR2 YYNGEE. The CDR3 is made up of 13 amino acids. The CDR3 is CASSAHPGYEQYF. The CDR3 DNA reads TGTGCCAGCAGCGCCCACCCTGGGTACGAGCAGTACTTC. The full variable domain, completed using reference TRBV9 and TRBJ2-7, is DSGVTQTPKHLITATGQRVTLRCSPRSGDLSVYWYQQSLDQGLQFLIQYYNGEERAKGNILERFSAQQFPDLHSELNLSSLELGDSALYFCASSAHPGYEQYFGPGTRLTVT.

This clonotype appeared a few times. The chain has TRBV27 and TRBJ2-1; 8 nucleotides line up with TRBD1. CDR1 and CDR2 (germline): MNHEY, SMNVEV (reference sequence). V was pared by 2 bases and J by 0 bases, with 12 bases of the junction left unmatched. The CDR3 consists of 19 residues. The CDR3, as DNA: TGTGCCAGCAGTTTAAGTTGGGACAGGTCGTTGAGCTCCTACAATGAGCAGTTCTTC. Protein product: CASSLSWDRSLSSYNEQFF.

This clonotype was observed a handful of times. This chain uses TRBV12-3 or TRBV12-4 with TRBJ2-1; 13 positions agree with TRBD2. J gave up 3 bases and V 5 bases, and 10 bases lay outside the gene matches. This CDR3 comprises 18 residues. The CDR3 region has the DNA TGTGCCAGCAGTGGGAATCCGGGACTAGCGGGGCTCTACAATGAGCAGTTCTTC. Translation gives CASSGNPGLAGLYNEQFF.

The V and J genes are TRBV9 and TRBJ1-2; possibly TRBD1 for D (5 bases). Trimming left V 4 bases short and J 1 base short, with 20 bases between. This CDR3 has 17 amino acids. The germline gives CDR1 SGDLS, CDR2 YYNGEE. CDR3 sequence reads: CASSPPTASSFNYGYTF. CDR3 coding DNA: TGTGCCAGCAGCCCTCCGACAGCCTCGAGCTTTAACTATGGCTACACCTTC.

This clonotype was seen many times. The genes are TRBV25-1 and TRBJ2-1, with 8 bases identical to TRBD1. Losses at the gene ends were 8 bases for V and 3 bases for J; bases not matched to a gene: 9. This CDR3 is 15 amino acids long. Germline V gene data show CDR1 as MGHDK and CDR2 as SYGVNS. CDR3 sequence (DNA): TGTGCCAGCTCCCGTCCCGGGACAGGCTACAATGAGCAGTTCTTC. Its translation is CASSRPGTGYNEQFF.

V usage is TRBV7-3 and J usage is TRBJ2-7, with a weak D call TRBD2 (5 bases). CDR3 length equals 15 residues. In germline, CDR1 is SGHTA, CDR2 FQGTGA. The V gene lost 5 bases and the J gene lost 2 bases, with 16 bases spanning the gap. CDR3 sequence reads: CASSRNSPGTYEQYF. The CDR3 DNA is TGTGCCAGCAGCCGAAATAGTCCGGGGACCTACGAGCAGTACTTC.

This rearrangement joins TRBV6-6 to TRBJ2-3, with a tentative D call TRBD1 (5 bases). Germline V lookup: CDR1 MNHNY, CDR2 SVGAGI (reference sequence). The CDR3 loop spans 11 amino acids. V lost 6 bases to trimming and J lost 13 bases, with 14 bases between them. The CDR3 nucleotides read TGTGCCAGCAGATCGGGCCTCAGGGAGTATTTT. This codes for CASRSGLREYF.

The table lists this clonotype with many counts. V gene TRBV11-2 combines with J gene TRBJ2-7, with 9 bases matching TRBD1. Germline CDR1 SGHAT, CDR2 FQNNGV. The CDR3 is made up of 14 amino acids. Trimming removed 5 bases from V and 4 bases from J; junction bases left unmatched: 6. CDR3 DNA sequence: TGTGCCAGCAGCCCGGACAGGGGATATTACGAGCAGTACTTC. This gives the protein CASSPDRGYYEQYF.

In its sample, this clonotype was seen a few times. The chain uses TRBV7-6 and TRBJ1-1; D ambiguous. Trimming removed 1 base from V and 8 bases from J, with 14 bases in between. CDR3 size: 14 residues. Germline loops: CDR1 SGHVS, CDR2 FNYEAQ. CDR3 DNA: TGTGCCAGCAGCTTAGGTCTGTCCAGCCTCGAAGCTTTCTTT. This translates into CASSLGLSSLEAFF.

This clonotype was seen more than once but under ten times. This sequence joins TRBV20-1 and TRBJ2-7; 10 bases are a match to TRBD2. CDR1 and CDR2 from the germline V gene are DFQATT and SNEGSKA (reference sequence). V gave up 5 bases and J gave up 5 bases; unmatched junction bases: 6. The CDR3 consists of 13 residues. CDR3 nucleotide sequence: TGCAGTGCTTCACTAGCGGGAATCCACGAGCAGTACTTC. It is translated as CSASLAGIHEQYF.

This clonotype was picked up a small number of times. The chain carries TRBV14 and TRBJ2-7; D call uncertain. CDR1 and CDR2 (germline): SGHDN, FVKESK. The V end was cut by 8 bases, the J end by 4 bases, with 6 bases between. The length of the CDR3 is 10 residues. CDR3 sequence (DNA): TGTGCCAGCTACAGATACGAGCAGTACTTC. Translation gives CASYRYEQYF.

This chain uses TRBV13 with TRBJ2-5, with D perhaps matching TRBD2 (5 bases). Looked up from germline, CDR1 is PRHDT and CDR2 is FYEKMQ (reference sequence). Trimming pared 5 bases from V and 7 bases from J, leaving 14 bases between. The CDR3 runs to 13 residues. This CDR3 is CASSTRAPGTQYF. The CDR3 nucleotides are TGTGCCAGCAGCACGCGGGCCCCGGGGACCCAGTACTTC.

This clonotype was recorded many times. The CDR3 nucleotides are TGTGCCAGCAGCCCGGGGGGGGCGGAAAAACTGTTTTTT. Translation: CASSPGGAEKLFF. The V call is TRBV5-6, the J call TRBJ1-4; D is perhaps TRBD1 (6 bases). Germline values: CDR1 SGHDT, CDR2 YYEEEE. The CDR3 totals 13 residues. The ends were cut back, 4 bases at V and 8 bases at J, with 12 bases in the middle. The variable domain in full, with the rest retrieved from reference TRBV5-6 and TRBJ1-4, is DAGVTQSPTHLIKTRGQQVTLRCSPKSGHDTVSWYQQALGQGPQFIFQYYEEEERQRGNFPDRFSGHQFPNYSSELNVNALLLGDSALYLCASSPGGAEKLFFGSGTQLSVL.

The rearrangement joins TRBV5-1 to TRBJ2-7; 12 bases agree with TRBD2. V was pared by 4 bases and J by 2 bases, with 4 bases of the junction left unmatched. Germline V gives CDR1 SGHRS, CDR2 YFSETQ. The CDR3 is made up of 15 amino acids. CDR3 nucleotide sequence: TGCGCCAGCAGCGCATCTAGCGGGAGGGCCTACGAGCAGTACTTC. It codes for CASSASSGRAYEQYF. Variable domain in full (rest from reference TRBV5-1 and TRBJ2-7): KAGVTQTPRYLIKTRGQQVTLSCSPISGHRSVSWYQQTPGQGLQFLFEYFSETQRNKGNFPGRFSGRQFSNSRSEMNVSTLELGDSALYLCASSASSGRAYEQYFGPGTRLTVT.

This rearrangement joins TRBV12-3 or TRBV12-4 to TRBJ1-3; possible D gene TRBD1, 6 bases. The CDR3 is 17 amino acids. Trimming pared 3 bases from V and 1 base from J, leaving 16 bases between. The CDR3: CASSFPLFRGSGNTIYF. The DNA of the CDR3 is TGTGCCAGCAGTTTCCCCCTCTTCAGGGGATCTGGAAACACCATATATTTT.

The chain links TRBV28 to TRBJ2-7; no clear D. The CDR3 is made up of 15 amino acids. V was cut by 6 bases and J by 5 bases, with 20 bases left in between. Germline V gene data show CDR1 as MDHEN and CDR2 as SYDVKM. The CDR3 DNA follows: TGTGCCAGCAGGTCCCGGCGGAGAACCTCGGACGAGCAGTACTTC. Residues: CASRSRRRTSDEQYF.

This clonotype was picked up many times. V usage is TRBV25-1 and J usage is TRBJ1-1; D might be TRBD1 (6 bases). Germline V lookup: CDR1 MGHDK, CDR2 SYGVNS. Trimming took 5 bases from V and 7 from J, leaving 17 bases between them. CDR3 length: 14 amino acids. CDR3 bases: TGTGCCAGCAGTAAAGGGGGAATTGTGGGTGAAGCTTTCTTT. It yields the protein CASSKGGIVGEAFF.

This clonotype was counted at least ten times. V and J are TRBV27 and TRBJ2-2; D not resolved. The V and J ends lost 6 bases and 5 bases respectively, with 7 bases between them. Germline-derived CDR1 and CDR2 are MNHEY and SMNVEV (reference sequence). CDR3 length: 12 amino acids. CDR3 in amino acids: CASSPLTGELFF. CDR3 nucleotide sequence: TGTGCCAGCAGCCCTCTAACCGGGGAGCTGTTTTTT.

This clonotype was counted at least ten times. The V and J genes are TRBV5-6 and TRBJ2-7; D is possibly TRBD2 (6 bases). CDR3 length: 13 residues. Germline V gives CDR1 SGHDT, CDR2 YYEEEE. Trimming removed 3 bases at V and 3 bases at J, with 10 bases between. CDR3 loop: CASSWGLNYEQYF. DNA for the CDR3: TGTGCCAGCAGCTGGGGACTGAACTACGAGCAGTACTTC.

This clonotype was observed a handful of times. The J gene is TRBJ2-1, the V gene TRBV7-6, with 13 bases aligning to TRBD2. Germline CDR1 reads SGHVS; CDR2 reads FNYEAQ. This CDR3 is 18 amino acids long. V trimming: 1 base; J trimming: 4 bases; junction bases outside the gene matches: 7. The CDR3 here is CASSLGLRGLAGYNEQFF. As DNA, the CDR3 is TGTGCCAGCAGCTTAGGGCTACGGGGACTAGCGGGGTACAATGAGCAGTTCTTC.

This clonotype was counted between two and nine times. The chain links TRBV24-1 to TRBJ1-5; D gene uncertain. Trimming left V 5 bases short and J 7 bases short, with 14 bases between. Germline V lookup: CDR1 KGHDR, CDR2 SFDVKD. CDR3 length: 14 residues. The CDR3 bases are TGTGCCACCAGTGTACCGGCCCTCGGCCAGCCCCAGCATTTT. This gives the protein CATSVPALGQPQHF.

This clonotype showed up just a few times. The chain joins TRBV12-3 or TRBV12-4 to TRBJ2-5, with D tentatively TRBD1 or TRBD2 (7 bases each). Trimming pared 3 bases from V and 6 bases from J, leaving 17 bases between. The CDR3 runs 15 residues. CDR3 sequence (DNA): TGTGCCAGCAGTTTTAACAGGGGAGGGCGACAGACCCAGTACTTC. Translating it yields CASSFNRGGRQTQYF.